This T cell receptor beta chain was captured by sequencing in a study of vaccination and CD4 T cells after COVID-19 (dated by TCRdb to the early 2020s). Background on the whole study: SARS-CoV-2 positivity had been established in the convalescent patients by nasal swab PCR, and mild disease was recorded in about 9 of these patients and severe disease in one. Six males and four females were included in the convalescent cohort, with two Hispanic individuals, seven Caucasians, two Asians and one multiracial person represented. Two doses of either the Pfizer-BioNTech BNT162b2 vaccine (n=8) or the Moderna mRNA-1273 vaccine (n=2) were administered to participants. Post-COVID blood samples from convalescent patients were collected a median of approximately 93 days after diagnosis, with a range of roughly 30 to 170 days. Post-vaccine blood samples were collected a median of about 11 weeks after the second vaccine dose, ranging from roughly 13 to 250 days. For stimulating the cultures, overlapping spike peptide pools were used, derived from SARS-CoV-2 as well as from the common cold coronaviruses HCoV-NL63, HCoV-OC43 and HCoV-229E. Control cultures received a CEFX viral epitope pool as the positive control, an HIV-1 Nef peptide pool as the negative control, or no peptide. The spike-specific CD4+ TCR repertoire was compared before and after mRNA vaccination in ten to eleven COVID-19 convalescent patients and a handful of infection-naive healthy vaccine recipients. Study-level results and caveats: The number of convalescent patients in the study was relatively small, and the study did not examine early timepoints following natural infection. In convalescent patients, a median roughly 85% of post-vaccine SARS-CoV-2-reactive clones were detected only after vaccination, and vaccine-specific priming was suggested by this finding. Nearly all vaccine-specific clones in convalescent patients (304 of 307) were mono-reactive for SARS-CoV-2 spike rather than cross-reactive with common cold coronaviruses. An increase in the median number of SARS-CoV-2-reactive clonotypes from approximately 20 after infection to roughly 38 after vaccination was observed, but the change was not found to be significant.

On this clonotype: Its antigen is not yet known. Base quality data are lacking; no much larger clone is found one base away.

The library was built by means of PCR. TCR sequencing of DNA from cultured CD4+ T cells used the Oncomine TCR Beta short-read assay at the Johns Hopkins FTIC core. Genomic DNA was extracted from the cultured CD4+ T cells with the QIAamp micro DNA kit. Oncomine TCR Beta libraries from cultured CD4+ T cells were pooled with unique dual indexes and sequenced on an Illumina iSeq 100. The authors' analysis ran thus. Non-productive sequences were removed, and CDR3s that did not start with C, did not end with F or W, or were shorter than 7 amino acids were discarded. Antigen-specific clonotypes were identified with the MANAFEST web application by comparing peptide-stimulated wells with reference and other culture wells. An FDR below 0.05, an odds ratio above 5, and a productive frequency above 0.1% in at least two of three replicate wells were required for clones to be considered positive. A clonotype was classed as cross-reactive if the clonotype showed significant expansion both in SARS-CoV-2 spike wells and in at least one common cold coronavirus spike condition. Using R version 3.6.1, CDR3 homology was evaluated through Levenshtein distances (stringdist) along with unrooted phylogenetic trees (ape). The public sequencing data were trimmed at Q25 with fastp and processed into clonotypes with MiXCR by TCRdb, which kept only in-frame beta chains. Merged by CDR3 protein, the rows form single entries marked with the most common genes and DNA. TCRdb, rather than the study authors, made the V and J calls. The sample has 9,500 to 15,000 distinct CDR3 sequences on record, 56% of them singletons. The ten largest clones add up to about 15% of the sample.

Including the terminal cysteine and phenylalanine, the CDR3 comprises 11 residues. The CDR3 DNA has 33 bases and is translated from base 1. According to the germline V gene (reference sequence), CDR1 reads GTSNPN and CDR2 reads SVGIG. The V and J ends are trimmed by 6 bases and 7 bases, leaving 13 bases between them. Explained via the paper, the treatment or condition label denotes: roughly 11-day PBMC culture with coronavirus spike peptide pools or control peptides (ViraFEST assay). The study used the ViraFEST assay, which expanded antigen-specific T cells with peptide pools and then identified expanded clonotypes by TCR sequencing. Positive SARS-CoV-2 PCR tests in the convalescent patients dated from March to December 2020, before Alpha, Beta and Delta variants emerged in the United States. Approximately 1.8 million PBMCs per well were cultured in IMDM with roughly 5.2% human AB serum and about 9.2 IU/ml IL-2, plus 10 ug/ml peptide pools. Half of the culture medium was replaced with fresh IL-2-containing medium on days 3 and 7. CD4+ T cells were isolated after around 9 days of culture through negative selection using the EasySep CD4+ T cell isolation kit. Ficoll-Paque Plus gradient centrifugation was used to isolate PBMCs from whole blood, and the isolated PBMCs were then either used fresh or cryopreserved at -140C. In general, triplicate wells were set up for every culture condition.

The specimen sequenced was CD4+ T cells from blood, cultured in vitro. The receptor was isolated from a human donor who had recovered from COVID-19. The sequence joins TRBV30 to TRBJ2-7; the D region possibly corresponds to TRBD1 (6 bases align). The nucleotide sequence is TGTGCCTGCATTACAGGGCGGGAGCAGTACTTC. Translated, it gives CACITGREQYF.